These 8 T cell receptor beta chains were all obtained from the same sample, sequenced in a study of CD8+CD57+ T cells in acquired aplastic anemia. Investigators profiled TCR beta VDJ and CDR3 from genomic DNA template. TCRdb processed the reads anew with MiXCR; each CDR3 protein has one entry. The sample records about 200,000 distinct CDR3 sequences, 40% to 60% being singletons. CD8+CD57+ cell expansion had been shown by flow cytometry in patients chosen for sequencing. Sequenced input: sorted CD4+, CD8+, or CD8+CD57+ T cells (not recorded which) from PBMCs. The receptors originated from a human donor with aplastic anemia.

This clonotype was detected many times. The chain combines TRBV20-1 with TRBJ1-1; perhaps TRBD1 as D (6 bases). Germline V gene data show CDR1 as DFQATT and CDR2 as SNEGSKA (reference sequence). Trimming pared 0 bases from V and 1 base from J, leaving 15 bases between. The CDR3 loop spans 16 amino acids. CDR3 protein: CSARDETGGTNTEAFF. The CDR3 region has the DNA TGCAGTGCTAGAGATGAGACAGGTGGGACGAACACTGAAGCTTTCTTT.

The chain couples TRBV7-9 to TRBJ2-3, with 8 bases lining up with TRBD2. Germline V gene sequence: CDR1 SEHNR, CDR2 FQNEAQ (reference sequence). There are 17 residues in the CDR3. Trimming at V came to 2 bases and at J to 0 bases, leaving 7 bases not matched to a gene. CDR3 region: CASSLMSGGPSTDTQYF. Written as DNA, the CDR3 is TGTGCCAGCAGCTTAATGAGCGGGGGACCTAGCACAGATACGCAGTATTTT.

This clonotype was recorded many times. This chain joins TRBV4-1 and TRBJ1-1, with TRBD1 matching over 9 bases. This CDR3 is 17 amino acids long. Germline V gene lookup returns CDR1 MGHRA and CDR2 YSYEKL. V shed 1 base and J 4 bases; nucleotides not matched to a gene: 10. The CDR3 DNA is TGCGCCAGCAGCCAAGGGATAGGCGGGACAGGGAGCACTGAAGCTTTCTTT. Translation gives CASSQGIGGTGSTEAFF.

This clonotype was recorded many times. The gene calls are TRBV9 and TRBJ2-7; 9 bases fit TRBD2. Germline assignment: CDR1 SGDLS and CDR2 YYNGEE. With 0 bases clipped from V and 4 bases from J, the junction kept 5 bases outside the gene matches. The CDR3 has 15 amino acids. The CDR3 region is CASSVAPSGEYEQYF. The CDR3 bases are TGTGCCAGCAGCGTAGCCCCTAGCGGGGAGTACGAGCAGTACTTC. The complete variable domain, with remaining parts taken from reference TRBV9 and TRBJ2-7, reads DSGVTQTPKHLITATGQRVTLRCSPRSGDLSVYWYQQSLDQGLQFLIQYYNGEERAKGNILERFSAQQFPDLHSELNLSSLELGDSALYFCASSVAPSGEYEQYFGPGTRLTVT.

Details on this clonotype: The junction does not match germline at one end; this may be a read error. The chain combines TRBV7-3 with TRBJ2-2; possibly TRBD2 for D (7 bases). From germline, CDR1 is SGHTA and CDR2 FQGTGA. The CDR3 length is 20 residues. The CDR3 region is CVSSLRIGGPPFANTGELFF. The CDR3 bases are TGTGTCAGCAGCTTAAGGATCGGGGGGCCCCCGTTCGCGAACACCGGGGAGCTGTTTTTT.

This clonotype was counted many times. The chain is built from TRBV4-1 and TRBJ1-6; perhaps TRBD1 as D (6 bases). Trimming stripped 2 bases from V and 4 bases from J, with 12 bases between. Germline CDR1 is MGHRA and CDR2 is YSYEKL. CDR3 length equals 16 residues. CDR3 bases: TGCGCCAGCAGCCAAAAGTTAGGGGGGTATAATTCACCCCTCCACTTT. It specifies CASSQKLGGYNSPLHF.

This clonotype was observed at least ten times. Here the CDR3 DNA reads TGCAGTGCTAGAGAGGTGCGGGGCTCCTATAATTCACCCCTCCACTTT. Translating gives CSAREVRGSYNSPLHF. The V call is TRBV20-1, the J call TRBJ1-6; D unresolved. The germline gives CDR1 DFQATT, CDR2 SNEGSKA (reference sequence). The V and J ends lost 0 bases and 0 bases respectively, with 9 bases between them. The CDR3 runs to 16 residues.

This clonotype was seen many times. The chain uses TRBV7-8 and TRBJ1-5; a possible D gene is TRBD1 (5 bases). Trimming took 7 bases from V and 2 from J, leaving 15 bases between them. The V gene's germline CDR1 is SGHVS and CDR2 FQNEAQ. The CDR3 spans 15 residues. The CDR3 is CASTRTGAGNQPQHF. The DNA for the CDR3 is TGTGCCAGCACCCGCACTGGGGCGGGCAATCAGCCCCAGCATTTT.